The clone carrying this T cell receptor (beta chain) is a singleton in its sample. Its antigen remains unknown. TCRdb's table, derived via immunoSEQ multiplex PCR, lists solely in-frame clones and lacks some. The table shows 180,000 or so clones, with approximately 93% occurring only once. The sample comes from a study of T cell responses to AZD1222 COVID-19 vaccine. Study-wide results and caveats: Spike-specific TCR breadth and depth grew following two AZD1222 doses. Only after the peak T cell response were repertoires sampled. Just 6 or 7 people given AZD1222 tested seropositive at baseline.

This CDR3 comprises 17 residues. After removal of 0 bases from V and 0 bases from J, the junction contained 5 bases not matched to a gene. Germline V CDR1 and CDR2: SGHAT, FQNNGV. The chain has TRBV11-2 and TRBJ2-1; 7 nucleotides align to TRBD1. The TCR comes from an adult in good health. The sequences come from peripheral blood, collected on day 0 of AZD1222 vaccination. As DNA, the CDR3 is TGTGCCAGCAGCTTAGAAAGGGCAGGGGGCTCCTACAATGAGCAGTTCTTC. Translation gives CASSLERAGGSYNEQFF.